This T cell receptor (beta chain) was sequenced for a study of CD8+ T cells in alopecia areata (dated by TCRdb to 2016 to 2019). Background on the whole study: Treated patients were enrolled in an open-label pilot trial of oral tofacitinib, 5 to 10 mg twice daily, for moderate-to-severe alopecia areata. TCRbeta CDR3 regions were amplified by immunoSEQ multiplex PCR with 35 Vbeta forward and 13 Jbeta reverse primers. Disease severity in treated patients was measured with the SALT score, which quantifies the percentage of affected scalp surface area. Human TCRbeta sequencing covered scalp tissue and sorted CD4+ and CD8+ peripheral blood T cells from patchy and totalis/universalis alopecia areata patients and healthy controls. In both human patients and the C3H/HeJ mouse model, the study applied high-throughput TCRbeta sequencing to look at T cell clonal expansion in alopecia areata. Scalp clonality was compared among normal scalp (n=4), patchy alopecia areata scalp (n=8), and alopecia totalis/universalis scalp (n=8). Tofacitinib-treated patients had biopsies at baseline and at 4 and 24 weeks of treatment, with a later scalp biopsy in several patients. The RNA source kit depended on sample type: the PAXgene miRNA kit for fixed scalp, the miRNeasy kit for PBMCs, and the RNeasy kit for mouse skin. Patients stayed on tofacitinib for 6 to 18 months and then had 6 months of follow-up off drug so that delayed response and recurrence could be assessed. Results and caveats for the whole study, not just this receptor: Scalp clonality and the number of expanded CD8+ clones among the top 100 scalp clones were significantly decreased by tofacitinib. Scalp TCR repertoire analysis is complicated because resident alphabeta T cells in normal human skin are also sequenced, whereas mouse skin is dominated by gammadelta T cells. During tofacitinib treatment, many expanded lesional clones stuck around in both scalp and blood, and this persistence may partly explain why relapse happens after treatment is stopped. Lesional scalp, especially in alopecia totalis/universalis, showed higher clonality and more expanded CD8+ clones than normal scalp, suggesting antigenic drive. Shared TCR sequences between patients were less evident than in mice, which may be partly attributable to HLA diversity in the patient population. The treated cohort was small, with a single nonresponder, so links between baseline CD8+ expansion and response need larger studies.

Reading the label with the study, this specimen's time point is: about four weeks on oral tofacitinib. The sample's treatment or condition label is to be understood as: oral pan-JAK inhibitor, 5-10 mg twice daily. Peripheral blood and lesional scalp punch biopsies were obtained from patients with alopecia areata. PBMCs were separated by density centrifugation and stained for CD3, CD4 and CD8, after which CD4+ and CD8+ T cells were sorted on a FACSAria. For this chain, trimming is 4 bases at the V end and 2 bases at the J end, and the number of junction bases without a gene match is 6. From cysteine to phenylalanine, the CDR3 is 16 amino acids long. The sequence is cut down to CDR3 DNA, 48 bases in frame from base 1. The germline V gene provides CDR1 SGHTA and CDR2 FQGTGA. Library construction relied on the immunoSEQ multiplex PCR assay. To provide template for TCR sequencing, every sample had RNA extracted and reverse transcribed into cDNA. SuperScript III was used to make first-strand cDNA, primed with a 2:1 mix of oligo-dT and random hexamers. A synthetic immune receptor repertoire was used to gauge amplification bias, and whatever bias remained was removed computationally. The published analysis was carried out like this. Raw reads were preprocessed to remove errors, and CDR3 was defined by IMGT conventions from the conserved cysteine to phenylalanine. Clonality was calculated as 1 minus Shannon entropy normalized by log2 of the number of productive unique TCRs. Scalp TCRbeta sequences were cross-referenced with sorted blood CD4 and CD8 repertoires so that the CD4 or CD8 identity of scalp clones could be inferred. TCRdb stores this immuneACCESS table with in-frame sequences only. Part of the clones is absent; in the studies checked, under half of the shortfall reflects unresolved V genes, and no reason is known for the rest. The V and J calls and clone size were taken over from that table, and D and trimming were inferred from the DNA. The table for this sample lists fewer than 150,000 clones; 82% of them were counted only once. The top ten constitute 25% of the sample.

With regard to this clone: Its antigen is currently not known. One base away there is no much larger clone; base qualities are not given.

The sequence links TRBV7-3 to TRBJ2-3; 10 central nucleotides agree with TRBD2. The clonotype was recovered from a human donor with alopecia areata. The sequenced sample was CD8+ T cells sorted from blood, obtained at week 4, from a patient treated with tofacitinib. The DNA sequence is given as TGTGCCAGCAGCTCAGTAGCGGGGGGCATCACAGATACGCAGTATTTT. It translates to CASSSVAGGITDTQYF.